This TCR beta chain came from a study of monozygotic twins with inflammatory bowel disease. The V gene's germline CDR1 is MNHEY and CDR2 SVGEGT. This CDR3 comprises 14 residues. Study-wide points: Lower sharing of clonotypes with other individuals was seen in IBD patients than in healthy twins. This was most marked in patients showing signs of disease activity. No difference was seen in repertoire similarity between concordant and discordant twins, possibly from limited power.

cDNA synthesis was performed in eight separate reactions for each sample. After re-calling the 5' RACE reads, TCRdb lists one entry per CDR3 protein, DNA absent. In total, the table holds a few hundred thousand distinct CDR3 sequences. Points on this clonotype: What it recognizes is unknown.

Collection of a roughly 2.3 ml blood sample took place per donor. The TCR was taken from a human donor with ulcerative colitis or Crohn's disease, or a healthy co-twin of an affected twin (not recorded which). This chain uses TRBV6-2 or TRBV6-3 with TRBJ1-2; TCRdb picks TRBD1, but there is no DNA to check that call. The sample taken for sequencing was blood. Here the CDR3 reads CASRITGQVPRGTF.